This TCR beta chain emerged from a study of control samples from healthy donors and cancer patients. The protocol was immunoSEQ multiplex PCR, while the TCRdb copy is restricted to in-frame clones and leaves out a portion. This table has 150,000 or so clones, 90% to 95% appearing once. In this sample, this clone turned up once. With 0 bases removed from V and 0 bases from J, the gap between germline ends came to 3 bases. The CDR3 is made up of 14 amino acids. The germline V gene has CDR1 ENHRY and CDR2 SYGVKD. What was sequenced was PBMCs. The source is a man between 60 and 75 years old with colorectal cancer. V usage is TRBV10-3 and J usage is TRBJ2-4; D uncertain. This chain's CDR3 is CAISESEAKNIQYF. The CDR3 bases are TGTGCCATCAGTGAGTCCGAAGCCAAAAACATTCAGTACTTC.